One sample yielded the 11 T cell receptor beta chains listed below, sequenced in a study of T-cell reconstitution after alpha-beta-depleted transplantation in children. Molecular barcoding with unique molecular identifiers was used for the TCRbeta library. TCRdb used MiXCR to reprocess the PCR reads, holding one entry per CDR3 protein. Of some 520,000 distinct CDR3 sequences listed, 30% to 35% are singletons. Material: PBMCs from the stem cell graft donor, obtained from the stem cell graft. The receptors were sampled from a human donor who donated a stem cell graft to a child with aplastic anemia.

This rearrangement joins TRBV5-5 to TRBJ2-2, with TRBD1 matching over 9 bases. The CDR3 covers 16 residues. Germline assignment: CDR1 SGHKS and CDR2 YYEKEE (reference sequence). J gave up 1 base and V 3 bases, and 4 bases lay outside the gene matches. The CDR3 DNA follows: TGTGCCAGCAGCTGGGGACAGGGACTGAACACCGGGGAGCTGTTTTTT. Translating gives CASSWGQGLNTGELFF.

In DNA, the CDR3 is TGTGCCAGCAGCTTATGGGGTGAGACGAACACTGAAGCTTTCTTT. This encodes CASSLWGETNTEAFF. The rearrangement links TRBV7-6 to TRBJ1-1; the D is unclear. V was shortened by 2 bases and J by 1 base, with 11 bases between the two germline ends. This CDR3 has 15 amino acids. Germline values: CDR1 SGHVS, CDR2 FNYEAQ.

The chain combines TRBV20-1 with TRBJ2-1, with 7 bases that match TRBD2. Germline V lookup: CDR1 DFQATT, CDR2 SNEGSKA (reference sequence). The CDR3 sequence is 16 residues long. The ends lost 2 bases at V and 6 bases at J; junction bases unmatched: 13. Here the CDR3 reads CSARHRLARVPNEQFF. The CDR3 DNA follows: TGCAGTGCTAGACATCGACTAGCCAGAGTGCCCAATGAGCAGTTCTTC.

The V and J genes are TRBV20-1 and TRBJ2-5; a possible D gene is TRBD1 (5 bases). V was pared by 3 bases and J by 8 bases, with 13 bases between. This CDR3 contains 12 residues. CDR1 DFQATT and CDR2 SNEGSKA come from the germline V gene (reference sequence). CDR3 sequence (DNA): TGCAGTGCTAGGAGGCAGGGTGGTACCCAGTACTTC. Encoded protein: CSARRQGGTQYF.

This chain connects TRBV5-1 to TRBJ1-2; D gene uncertain. V dropped 0 bases and J dropped 8 bases, with 17 bases sitting between them. The CDR3 covers 15 residues. Looked up from germline, CDR1 is SGHRS and CDR2 is YFSETQ. The CDR3, as DNA: TGCGCCAGCAGCTTGGAACAGACCCAAATAAACGGCTACACCTTC. Translation gives CASSLEQTQINGYTF.

This clonotype has more than one count but fewer than ten. V gene TRBV27 combines with J gene TRBJ1-3; D remains unclear. The CDR3 sequence is 13 residues long. The germline V gene has CDR1 MNHEY and CDR2 SMNVEV (reference sequence). The V gene lost 8 bases and the J gene lost 4 bases, with 12 bases spanning the gap. CDR3 sequence reads: CASSAGRGNTIYF. The DNA for the CDR3 is TGTGCCAGCTCCGCTGGTCGGGGAAACACCATATATTTT.

The chain has TRBV12-3 or TRBV12-4 and TRBJ1-2; D gene ambiguous. The V and J ends lost 2 bases and 0 bases respectively, with 7 bases between them. This CDR3 contains 14 residues. The CDR3 region has the DNA TGTGCCAGCAGTTTAAGGCACTCTAACTATGGCTACACCTTC. Translating it yields CASSLRHSNYGYTF.

This clonotype was counted a few times. V usage is TRBV6-2 or TRBV6-3 and J usage is TRBJ2-5, with D unresolved. Trimming removed 2 bases from V and 1 base from J, with 8 bases in between. The CDR3 has 14 amino acids. Germline CDR1 MNHEY, CDR2 SVGEGT. The DNA for the CDR3 is TGTGCCAGCAGTTACCGGCTACCCCAAGAGACCCAGTACTTC. Translation: CASSYRLPQETQYF.

The chain combines TRBV2 with TRBJ2-2, with no clear D. Trimming shortened V by 4 bases and J by 0 bases, and 9 bases separated the two germline ends. Germline CDR1 and CDR2: SNHLY and FYNNEI. CDR3 length: 15 residues. DNA for the CDR3: TGTGCCAGCAGTGCCCATAGGACGAACACCGGGGAGCTGTTTTTT. Amino acid sequence: CASSAHRTNTGELFF. Full variable domain (rest looked up from reference TRBV2 and TRBJ2-2): EPEVTQTPSHQVTQMGQEVILRCVPISNHLYFYWYRQILGQKVEFLVSFYNNEISEKSEIFDDQFSVERPDGSNFTLKIRSTKLEDSAMYFCASSAHRTNTGELFFGEGSRLTVL.

A few counts support this clonotype. This sequence joins TRBV6-2 or TRBV6-3 and TRBJ2-2; D possibly corresponds to TRBD1 (5 bases). Between the trimmed V and J ends, which lost 7 bases and 5 bases, there was a span of 11 bases. CDR1 and CDR2 (germline): MNHEY, SVGEGT. The CDR3 sequence is 13 residues long. The CDR3 here is CASNQQETGELFF. CDR3 bases: TGTGCCAGCAATCAACAGGAAACCGGGGAGCTGTTTTTT.

The J gene is TRBJ1-5, the V gene TRBV20-1; TRBD1 might be the D (5 bases). Germline V lookup: CDR1 DFQATT, CDR2 SNEGSKA (reference sequence). The CDR3 extends over 14 amino acids. Trimming left V 3 bases short and J 4 bases short, with 13 bases between. CDR3 loop: CSASTGTENQPQHF. The CDR3 nucleotides are TGCAGTGCTAGCACCGGGACCGAAAATCAGCCCCAGCATTTT.